Sequencing of this T cell receptor (beta chain) was carried out in a study of neurological immune-mediated disorders. General study results and limits: The absence of any CDR3 amino acid sequence shared by expanded clones across subjects suggests that repertoires were private in all groups. Association with the multiple sclerosis repertoire cluster was not found for any clinical or MRI feature.

Concerning this clonotype: Its antigen is unidentified.

TCRdb passed the 5' RACE reads through MiXCR, listing each CDR3 protein once. The sample carries fewer than 85,000 distinct CDR3 sequences, under 5.5% recorded once. With 4 bases removed from V and 0 bases from J, the gap between germline ends came to 7 bases. Germline loops: CDR1 SQVTM, CDR2 ANQGSEA. The CDR3 runs 13 residues. The material sequenced was PBMCs. V and J are TRBV29-1 and TRBJ2-1; D gene unclear. The sequence was collected from a woman aged 70-85 years with multiple sclerosis. The CDR3 nucleotides are TGCAGCGTTGTGACTCCCTCCTACAATGAGCAGTTCTTC. Its protein product is CSVVTPSYNEQFF.